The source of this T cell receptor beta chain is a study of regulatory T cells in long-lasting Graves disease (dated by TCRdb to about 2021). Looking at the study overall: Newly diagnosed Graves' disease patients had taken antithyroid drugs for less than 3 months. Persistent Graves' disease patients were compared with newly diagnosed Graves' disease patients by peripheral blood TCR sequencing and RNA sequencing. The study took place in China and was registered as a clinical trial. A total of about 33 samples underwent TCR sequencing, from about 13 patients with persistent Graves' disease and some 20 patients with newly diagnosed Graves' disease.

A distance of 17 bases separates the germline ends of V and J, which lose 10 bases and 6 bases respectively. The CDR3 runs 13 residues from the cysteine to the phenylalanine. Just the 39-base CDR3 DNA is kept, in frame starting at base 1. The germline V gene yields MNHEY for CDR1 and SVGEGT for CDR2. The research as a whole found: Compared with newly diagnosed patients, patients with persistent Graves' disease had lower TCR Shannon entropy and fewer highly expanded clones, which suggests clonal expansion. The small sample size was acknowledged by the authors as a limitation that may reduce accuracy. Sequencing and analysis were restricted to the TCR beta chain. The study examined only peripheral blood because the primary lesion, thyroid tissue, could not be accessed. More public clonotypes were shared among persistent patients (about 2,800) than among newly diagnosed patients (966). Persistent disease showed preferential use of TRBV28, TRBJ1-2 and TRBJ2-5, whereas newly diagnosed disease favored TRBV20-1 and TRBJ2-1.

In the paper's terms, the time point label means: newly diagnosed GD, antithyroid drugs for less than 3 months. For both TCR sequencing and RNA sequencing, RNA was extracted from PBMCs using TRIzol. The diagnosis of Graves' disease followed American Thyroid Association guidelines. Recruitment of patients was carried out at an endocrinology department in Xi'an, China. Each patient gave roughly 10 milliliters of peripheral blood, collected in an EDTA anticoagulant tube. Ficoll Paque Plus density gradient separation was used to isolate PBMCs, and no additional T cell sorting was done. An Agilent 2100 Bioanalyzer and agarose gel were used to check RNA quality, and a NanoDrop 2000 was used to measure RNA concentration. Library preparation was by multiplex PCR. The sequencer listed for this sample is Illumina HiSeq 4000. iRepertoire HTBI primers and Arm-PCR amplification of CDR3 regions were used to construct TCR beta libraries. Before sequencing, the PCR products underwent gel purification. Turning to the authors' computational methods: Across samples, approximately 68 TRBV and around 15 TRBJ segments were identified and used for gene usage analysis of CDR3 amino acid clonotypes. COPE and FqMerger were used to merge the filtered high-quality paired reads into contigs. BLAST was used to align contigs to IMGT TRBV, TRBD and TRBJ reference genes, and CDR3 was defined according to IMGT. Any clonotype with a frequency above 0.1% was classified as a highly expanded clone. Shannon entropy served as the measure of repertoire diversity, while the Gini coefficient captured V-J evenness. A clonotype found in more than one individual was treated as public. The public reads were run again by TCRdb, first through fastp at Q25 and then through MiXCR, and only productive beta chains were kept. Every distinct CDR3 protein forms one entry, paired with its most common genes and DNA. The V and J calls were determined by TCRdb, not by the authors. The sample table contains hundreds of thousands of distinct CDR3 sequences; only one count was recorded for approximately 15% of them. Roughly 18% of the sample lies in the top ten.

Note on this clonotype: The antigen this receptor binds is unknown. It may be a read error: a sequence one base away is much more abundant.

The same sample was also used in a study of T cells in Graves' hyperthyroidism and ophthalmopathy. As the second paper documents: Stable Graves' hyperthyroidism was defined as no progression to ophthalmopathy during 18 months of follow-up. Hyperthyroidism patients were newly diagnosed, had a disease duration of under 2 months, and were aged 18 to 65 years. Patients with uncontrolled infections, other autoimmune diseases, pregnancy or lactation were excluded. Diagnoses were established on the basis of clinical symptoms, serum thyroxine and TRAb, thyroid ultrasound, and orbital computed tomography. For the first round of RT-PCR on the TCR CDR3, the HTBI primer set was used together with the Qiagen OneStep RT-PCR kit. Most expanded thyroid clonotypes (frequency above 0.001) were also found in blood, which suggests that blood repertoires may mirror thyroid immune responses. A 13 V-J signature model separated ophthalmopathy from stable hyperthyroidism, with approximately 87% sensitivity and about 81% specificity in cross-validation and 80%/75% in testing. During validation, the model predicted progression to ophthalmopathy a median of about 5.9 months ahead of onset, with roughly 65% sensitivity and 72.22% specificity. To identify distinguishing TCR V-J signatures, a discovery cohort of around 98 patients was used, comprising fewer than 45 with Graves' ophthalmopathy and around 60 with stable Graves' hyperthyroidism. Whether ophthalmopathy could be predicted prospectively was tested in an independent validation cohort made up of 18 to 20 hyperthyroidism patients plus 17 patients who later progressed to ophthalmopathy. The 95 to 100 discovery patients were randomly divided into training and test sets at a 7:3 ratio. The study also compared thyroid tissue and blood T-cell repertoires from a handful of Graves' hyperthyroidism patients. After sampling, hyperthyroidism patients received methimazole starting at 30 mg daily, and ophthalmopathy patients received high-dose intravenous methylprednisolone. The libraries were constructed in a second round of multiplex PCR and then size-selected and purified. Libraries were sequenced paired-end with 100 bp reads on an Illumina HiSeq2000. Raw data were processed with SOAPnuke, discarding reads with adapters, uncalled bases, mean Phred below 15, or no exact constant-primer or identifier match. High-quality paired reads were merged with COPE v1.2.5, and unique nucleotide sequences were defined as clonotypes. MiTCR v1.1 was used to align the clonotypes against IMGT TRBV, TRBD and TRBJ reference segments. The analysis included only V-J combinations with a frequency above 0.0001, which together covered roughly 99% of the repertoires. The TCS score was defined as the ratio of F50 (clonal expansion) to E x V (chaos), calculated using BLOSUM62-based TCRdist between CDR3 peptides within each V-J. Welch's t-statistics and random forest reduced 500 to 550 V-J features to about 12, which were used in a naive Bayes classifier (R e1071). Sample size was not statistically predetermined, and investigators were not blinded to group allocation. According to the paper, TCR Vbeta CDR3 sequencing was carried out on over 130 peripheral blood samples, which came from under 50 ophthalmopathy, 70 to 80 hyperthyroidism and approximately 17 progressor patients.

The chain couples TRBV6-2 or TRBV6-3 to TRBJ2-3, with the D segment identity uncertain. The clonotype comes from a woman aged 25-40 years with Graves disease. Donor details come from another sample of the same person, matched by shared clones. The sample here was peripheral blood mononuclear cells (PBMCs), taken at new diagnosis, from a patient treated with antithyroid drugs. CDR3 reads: CANKIQHGDTQYF. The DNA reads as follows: TGTGCCAATAAAATACAGCATGGGGATACGCAGTATTTT.